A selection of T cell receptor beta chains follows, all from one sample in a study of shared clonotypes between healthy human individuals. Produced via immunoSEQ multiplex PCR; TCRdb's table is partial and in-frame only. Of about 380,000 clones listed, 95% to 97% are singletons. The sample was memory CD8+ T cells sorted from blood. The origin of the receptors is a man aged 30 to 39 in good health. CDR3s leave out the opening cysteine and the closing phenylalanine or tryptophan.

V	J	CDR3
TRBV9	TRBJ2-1	ASSSDWNEQF
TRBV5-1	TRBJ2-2	ASSLIRLAGAGELF
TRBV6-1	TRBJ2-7	ASSTRDLSSYEQY
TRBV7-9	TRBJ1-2	ASSLEGRYGYT
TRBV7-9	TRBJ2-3	ASREGLAGPTDTQY
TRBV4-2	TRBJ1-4	ASSQEKLNEKLF
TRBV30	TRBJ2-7	AWSGRGGLAIYEQY
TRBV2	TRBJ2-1	ASSEALQAGGNEQF
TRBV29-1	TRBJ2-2	SVTGLAINGELF
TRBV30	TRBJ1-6	AWNRLGSPLH
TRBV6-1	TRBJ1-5	ASSIGDRNQPQH
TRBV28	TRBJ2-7	ASSLWGSGAEQY
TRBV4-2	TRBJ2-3	ASSQSPDKARDYTQY
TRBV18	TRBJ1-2	ASSPRVGDYGYT
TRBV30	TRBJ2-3	AWSETDTQY
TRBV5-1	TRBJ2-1	ASSLTGGNEQF
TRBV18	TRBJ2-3	ASSPPVSTDTQY
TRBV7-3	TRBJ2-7	ASPTRFRVFTYEQY
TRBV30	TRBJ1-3	AWSVRGPSSGNTIY
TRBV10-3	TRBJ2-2	AISDPAGELF
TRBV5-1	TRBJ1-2	ASSIGQGVYGYT
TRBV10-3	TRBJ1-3	AITGAEKGNTIY
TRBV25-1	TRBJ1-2	ASSDGINYGYT
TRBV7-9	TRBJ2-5	AQGAETQY
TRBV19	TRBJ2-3	ASKAGSGRGTDTQY
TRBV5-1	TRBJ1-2	ASSLVANYGYT
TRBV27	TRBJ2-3	ASSKVGQITDTQY
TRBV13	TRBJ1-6	ASSLGGSPLH
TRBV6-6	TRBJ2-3	ASSGLAGKSTDTQY
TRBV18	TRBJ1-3	ASSAFPHAGGNTIY
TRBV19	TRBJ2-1	ASSPNQGNEQF
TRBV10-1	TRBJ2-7	ASSELAGQGLYEQY
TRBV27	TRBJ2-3	ASSSSLLAGYTDTQY
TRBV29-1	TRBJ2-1	SVSDASEQF
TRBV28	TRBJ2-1	ASSFRNTRSEQF
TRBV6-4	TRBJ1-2	ASSDSRGCAGRCYT
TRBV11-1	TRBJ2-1	ASSPVEGVNEQF
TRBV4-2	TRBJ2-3	ASSQVSSGRAAEDTQY
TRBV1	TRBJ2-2	TSRQRTSGRIPGELF
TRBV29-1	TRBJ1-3	SVTGPGNTIY
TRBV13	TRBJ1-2	ASSSAGAGYT
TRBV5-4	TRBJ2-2	ASSSPTGELF
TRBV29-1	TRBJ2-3	SVDLIGVGDTQY
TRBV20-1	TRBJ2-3	SARSPDTQY
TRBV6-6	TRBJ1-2	ASSEHFGTAYT
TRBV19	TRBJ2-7	ASSIGTGLTYEQY
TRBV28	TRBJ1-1	ASRGDAAF
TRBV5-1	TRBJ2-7	ASSALAGKTYEQY
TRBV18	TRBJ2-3	ASSPRRGADTQY
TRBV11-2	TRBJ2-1	ASSLGDYEQF